Each of the 19 T cell receptor beta chains below was sequenced from the same sample in a study of cytomegalovirus exposure and HLA in healthy donors. The PCR made use of 60 Vbeta and 13 Jbeta primers. Method: immunoSEQ multiplex PCR; TCRdb's copy keeps in-frame clones and lacks some. The sample includes about 160,000 clones, 75% to 85% of them seen just once. Sequenced input: PBMCs. All receptors derive from a man between 45 and 60 years old in good health and CMV-seropositive.

The chain combines TRBV7-2 with TRBJ2-7; 8 nucleotides align to TRBD2. The CDR3 is 14 amino acids. The V gene end was trimmed by 5 bases and the J gene end by 3 bases; junction bases not matched to a gene: 6. Germline V gene sequence: CDR1 SGHTA, CDR2 FQGNSA. CDR3 coding DNA: TGTGCCAGCAGCCGAACTAGCGGACTCTACGAGCAGTACGTC. Protein product: CASSRTSGLYEQYV.

As regards this clone: A read error may produce the germline difference seen at one junction end. The CDR3 DNA reads as TGCGCCAGCAGCTCTACTACAGGGGGAAGTGGAGACGTCTTC. It encodes CASSSTTGGSGDVF. The chain links TRBV5-1 to TRBJ1-2; TRBD1 matches at 8 bases. Germline CDR1 and CDR2: SGHRS and YFSETQ. The CDR3 totals 14 residues.

The V gene is TRBV5-1, the J gene TRBJ2-2; possibly TRBD2 for D (5 bases). The CDR3 sequence is 16 residues long. Germline CDR1 SGHRS, CDR2 YFSETQ. Trimming shortened V by 4 bases and J by 4 bases, and 17 bases separated the two germline ends. CDR3 sequence: CASSTLARSGTGELFF. CDR3 sequence (DNA): TGCGCCAGCAGCACCCTAGCTCGGAGCGGCACCGGGGAGCTGTTTTTT.

The J gene is TRBJ2-7, the V gene TRBV2; D is possibly TRBD2 (5 bases). The CDR3 runs 14 residues. Germline V gene lookup returns CDR1 SNHLY and CDR2 FYNNEI. Trimming took 6 bases from V and 6 from J, leaving 18 bases between them. CDR3 nucleotide sequence: TGTGCCAGCAGGGACTCCAGACTGGACGGCGAGCAGTACTTC. It yields the protein CASRDSRLDGEQYF.

This chain links TRBV15 with TRBJ2-7; TRBD2 matches at 9 bases. The CDR3 loop spans 13 amino acids. The junction had 3 bases not matched to a gene; V was cut back by 1 base and J by 8 bases. CDR1 LNHNV and CDR2 YYDKDF come from the germline V gene (reference sequence). This CDR3 is CATSRAASGKQYV. CDR3 nucleotide sequence: TGTGCCACCAGCAGAGCGGCTAGCGGGAAGCAGTACGTC.

The chain couples TRBV9 to TRBJ2-1, with TRBD2 identical over 11 bases. CDR3 size: 15 residues. Germline lookup yields CDR1 SGDLS and CDR2 YYNGEE. The trim removed 3 bases at V and 6 bases at J, leaving 5 bases unmatched. The CDR3 coding sequence is TGTGCCAGCAGCGACGGGACTAGCGGTGGCAATGAGCAGTTCTTC. This translates into CASSDGTSGGNEQFF.

The rearrangement links TRBV29-1 to TRBJ1-6; the D is unclear. CDR3 length: 13 residues. V gave up 5 bases and J gave up 0 bases, with 5 bases separating them. Germline CDR1 is SQVTM and CDR2 is ANQGSEA. CDR3 DNA sequence: TGCAGCGTTAAGAGCTCCTATAATTCACCCCTCCACTTT. It encodes CSVKSSYNSPLHF.

This chain uses TRBV5-1 with TRBJ2-3; 7 bases are shared with TRBD1. The CDR3 length is 16 residues. Looked up from germline, CDR1 is SGHRS and CDR2 is YFSETQ. J was trimmed by 6 bases and V by 3 bases; bases with no gene match: 13. The CDR3 loop reads CASSSGQQSRGDTQYF. The CDR3 DNA reads TGCGCCAGCAGCTCGGGACAGCAAAGTCGAGGGGATACGCAGTATTTT.

The J gene is TRBJ2-2, the V gene TRBV5-8; D possibly corresponds to TRBD2 (6 bases). Looked up from germline, CDR1 is SGHTS and CDR2 is YDEGEE. Trimming cost V 2 bases and J 2 bases, with 10 bases left between them. The CDR3 is made up of 15 amino acids. CDR3 DNA: TGTGCCAGCAGCTTAAGGCGGGGAAACACCGGGGAGCTGTTTTTT. Translating it yields CASSLRRGNTGELFF.

V gene TRBV27 combines with J gene TRBJ2-1, with a weak D call TRBD1 (6 bases). V dropped 2 bases and J dropped 4 bases, with 21 bases sitting between them. The CDR3 length is 18 residues. Germline assignment: CDR1 MNHEY and CDR2 SMNVEV (reference sequence). CDR3: CASSLPPTGPGPYNEQFF. In DNA, the CDR3 is TGTGCCAGCAGTTTACCGCCGACAGGACCGGGGCCTTACAATGAGCAGTTCTTC.

The chain carries TRBV5-5 and TRBJ1-4, with D uncertain. Germline V lookup: CDR1 SGHKS, CDR2 YYEKEE (reference sequence). The CDR3 loop spans 15 amino acids. The ends were cut back, 0 bases at V and 0 bases at J, with 6 bases in the middle. CDR3 protein: CASSLGAATNEKLFF. The CDR3, as DNA: TGTGCCAGCAGCTTGGGGGCAGCAACTAATGAAAAACTGTTTTTT.

The chain employs TRBV11-2 and TRBJ2-7; D possibly corresponds to TRBD2 (6 bases). The CDR3 is 15 amino acids. Per the germline V gene, CDR1 is SGHAT and CDR2 is FQNNGV. Deletions cut 2 bases from V and 6 bases from J, with 17 bases between. The CDR3: CASSLRDFRNSEQYF. In DNA form, the CDR3 reads TGTGCCAGCAGCTTAAGGGACTTCCGGAACTCCGAGCAGTACTTC.

V and J are TRBV16 and TRBJ1-1, with a possible D match to TRBD1 (6 bases). V lost 0 bases to trimming and J lost 4 bases, with 15 bases between them. Germline V gives CDR1 KGHSY, CDR2 FQNENV. This CDR3 region has 16 residues. CDR3 loop: CASSQSAGVAGTEAFF. In DNA, the CDR3 is TGTGCCAGCAGCCAATCGGCAGGGGTTGCGGGCACTGAAGCTTTCTTT.

The genes are TRBV27 and TRBJ1-5, with TRBD1 as a possible D gene (5 bases). CDR1 is MNHEY and CDR2 is SMNVEV in the germline V gene (reference sequence). The CDR3 is 15 residues long. V was clipped by 4 bases and J by 7 bases, with 17 bases between them. The CDR3 DNA follows: TGTGCCAGCAGTTCGACAGTGGTATCTGGACAGCCCCAGCATTTT. Its protein is CASSSTVVSGQPQHF.

The CDR3 is CATSRRQGNYGYTF. CDR3 DNA sequence: TGTGCCACCAGCAGGAGACAAGGAAACTATGGCTACACCTTC. The rearrangement uses TRBV15 and TRBJ1-2; D is unclear. Trimming removed 3 bases at V and 2 bases at J, with 10 bases between. The CDR3 spans 14 residues. Germline V gene sequence: CDR1 LNHNV, CDR2 YYDKDF (reference sequence). The full variable domain, with the rest looked up from reference TRBV15 and TRBJ1-2, is DAMVIQNPRYQVTQFGKPVTLSCSQTLNHNVMYWYQQKSSQAPKLLFHYYDKDFNNEADTPDNFQSRRPNTSFCFLDIRSPGLGDTAMYLCATSRRQGNYGYTFGSGTRLTVV.

This rearrangement joins TRBV2 to TRBJ1-2; D ambiguous. This CDR3 is 13 amino acids long. CDR1 and CDR2 (germline): SNHLY, FYNNEI. V lost 2 bases to trimming and J lost 7 bases, with 11 bases between them. Here the CDR3 DNA reads TGTGCCAGCAGTGAACGGGGTTCGGGTGGCTACACCTTC. Its protein is CASSERGSGGYTF.

The gene calls are TRBV7-9 and TRBJ2-7; 7 bases line up with TRBD1. In germline, CDR1 is SEHNR, CDR2 FQNEAQ (reference sequence). This CDR3 contains 15 residues. The trim removed 5 bases at V and 2 bases at J, leaving 9 bases unmatched. The CDR3 protein is CASSPGEGATYEQYF. CDR3 nucleotides: TGTGCCAGCAGCCCAGGCGAGGGGGCGACCTACGAGCAGTACTTC.

V gene TRBV5-1 combines with J gene TRBJ2-3, with 13 positions matching TRBD2. CDR3 length equals 16 residues. CDR1 and CDR2 (germline): SGHRS, YFSETQ. V trimming: 0 bases; J trimming: 5 bases; junction bases outside the gene matches: 3. CDR3 loop: CASSLAGTSGKDTQYF. The CDR3 DNA is TGCGCCAGCAGCTTGGCCGGGACTAGCGGGAAAGATACGCAGTATTTT. The full variable domain, completed using reference TRBV5-1 and TRBJ2-3, is KAGVTQTPRYLIKTRGQQVTLSCSPISGHRSVSWYQQTPGQGLQFLFEYFSETQRNKGNFPGRFSGRQFSNSRSEMNVSTLELGDSALYLCASSLAGTSGKDTQYFGPGTRLTVL.

This clone came up a few times. V and J are TRBV29-1 and TRBJ1-1; the D gene is possibly TRBD1 (5 bases). V gave up 5 bases and J gave up 4 bases, with 11 bases separating them. This CDR3 has 12 residues. Germline loops: CDR1 SQVTM, CDR2 ANQGSEA. DNA for the CDR3: TGCAGCGTTCCCGCGGGGGGCACTGAAGCTTTCTTT. It specifies CSVPAGGTEAFF.